This is a list of T cell receptor beta chains from one sample in a study of radiotherapy plus CTLA-4 blockade in lung cancer. The repertoire was sequenced with immunoSEQ multiplex PCR; TCRdb's copy has only in-frame clones and lacks some. This sample carries 86,000 or so clones, 78% of them seen once, and the ten largest clones take 3.5% to 4.5%. Sequencing was performed on peripheral blood, taken from a patient treated with radiotherapy plus ipilimumab. Every receptor here comes from a human donor with non-small cell lung cancer who had a partial response to radiotherapy plus ipilimumab. Some clones in this sample may be carry-over from other donors' samples. The conserved cysteine and the conserved F or W are not part of the CDR3 here.

j_call v_call cdr3_aa
TRBJ2-3 TRBV5-8 ASSLDLLAGGLDTQY
TRBJ2-4 TRBV28 ASQTEAKNIQY
TRBJ2-1 TRBV7-3 ASSSDSNEQF
TRBJ1-3 TRBV15 ATSSPERLGNTIY
TRBJ1-1 TRBV7-2 ASSFSRAEAF
TRBJ2-7 TRBV28 ASLSGGAYEQY
TRBJ1-6 TRBV19 AKDRVDSPLH
TRBJ2-7 TRBV2 ASSNSGHSYEQY
TRBJ1-5 TRBV7-9 ASSSIKGFQPQH
TRBJ2-7 TRBV6-5 ASDSDLYEQY
TRBJ1-6 TRBV7-2 ASSRTGGNSYNSPLH
TRBJ1-2 TRBV4-3 ASSQERPGLAGYT
TRBJ2-3 TRBV7-3 ASSPTAGGSTDTQY
TRBJ1-1 TRBV5-1 ASSSLLRTRKNTEAF